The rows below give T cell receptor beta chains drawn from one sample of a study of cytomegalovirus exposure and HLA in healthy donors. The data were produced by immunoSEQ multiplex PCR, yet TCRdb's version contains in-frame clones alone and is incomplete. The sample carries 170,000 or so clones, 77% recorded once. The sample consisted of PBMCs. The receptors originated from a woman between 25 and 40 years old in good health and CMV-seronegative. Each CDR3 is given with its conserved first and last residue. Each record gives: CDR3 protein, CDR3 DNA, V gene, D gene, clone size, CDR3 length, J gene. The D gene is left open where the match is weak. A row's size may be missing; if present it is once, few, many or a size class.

CASSQGVGTGRETQYF TGTGCCAGCAGCCAGGGCGTCGGGACAGGGCGGGAGACCCAGTACTTC TRBV14 TRBD1 . 16 TRBJ2-5
CASSWTGTAPETQYF TGTGCCAGCAGCTGGACCGGGACAGCCCCTGAGACCCAGTACTTC TRBV11-2 TRBD1 . 15 TRBJ2-5
CASSETETNYGYTF TGTGCCAGCAGTGAGACTGAAACTAACTATGGCTACACCTTC TRBV2 . . 14 TRBJ1-2
CAWSPRLYSGNTIYF TGTGCCTGGAGTCCTCGACTGTACTCTGGAAACACCATATATTTT TRBV30 . . 15 TRBJ1-3
CASSYGGNQETQYF TGTGCCAGCAGTTACGGCGGGAATCAAGAGACCCAGTACTTC TRBV6-6 . . 14 TRBJ2-5
CASRTTGEERLGAFF TGTGCCAGCAGGACGACAGGGGAAGAACGTCTAGGAGCTTTCTTT TRBV6-5 TRBD1 . 15 TRBJ1-1
CASSFTQALGSGYGYTF TGCGCCAGCAGCTTTACGCAAGCCCTAGGGAGTGGCTATGGCTACACCTTC TRBV5-1 . . 17 TRBJ1-2
CASSLGLAGGLYTQYF TGTGCCAGCAGTTTAGGGCTAGCGGGGGGTTTGTATACGCAGTATTTT TRBV27 TRBD2 . 16 TRBJ2-3
CASSGAGARNEQFF TGTGCCAGCAGCGGCGCGGGGGCTAGGAATGAGCAGTTCTTC TRBV11-3 . . 14 TRBJ2-1
CASSLGTSGTYNEQFF TGCGCCAGCAGCCTCGGGACTAGCGGAACCTACAATGAGCAGTTCTTC TRBV4-1 TRBD2 . 16 TRBJ2-1
CASSLVRQGLSPLHF TGTGCCAGCAGCTTGGTCCGGCAGGGCCTTTCACCCCTCCACTTT TRBV5-8 . . 15 TRBJ1-6
CASSIGGGYHDYGYTF TGTGCCAGTAGTATAGGCGGAGGGTATCACGACTATGGCTACACCTTC TRBV19 . few 16 TRBJ1-2
CASQVGSNQPQHF TGTGCCAGCCAGGTGGGTAGCAATCAGCCCCAGCATTTT TRBV2 . . 13 TRBJ1-5
CASTGTPRYEQYF TGTGCCAGCACGGGAACCCCCCGCTACGAGCAGTACTTC TRBV6-1 . . 13 TRBJ2-7
CASSQEGGKNIQYF TGTGCCAGCAGCCAAGAAGGGGGCAAAAACATTCAGTACTTC TRBV4-2 . . 14 TRBJ2-4
CASSPQQGISNQPQHF TGTGCCAGCAGTCCCCAACAGGGAATTAGCAATCAGCCCCAGCATTTT TRBV27 . once 16 TRBJ1-5
CASSVGLEEDTQYF TGTGCCAGCAGCGTAGGCCTAGAGGAGGATACGCAGTATTTT TRBV9 . once 14 TRBJ2-3
CASSDWTGDNYGYTF TGCGCCAGCAGCGACTGGACAGGGGATAACTATGGCTACACCTTC TRBV5-1 TRBD1 . 15 TRBJ1-2
CATSRDNSEKLFF TGTGCCACCAGCAGAGATAACAGCGAAAAACTGTTTTTT TRBV15 . . 13 TRBJ1-4
CASSEVGTSGAYNEQFF TGTGCCAGCAGTGAGGTTGGGACTAGCGGCGCCTACAATGAGCAGTTCTTC TRBV6-4 TRBD2 . 17 TRBJ2-1